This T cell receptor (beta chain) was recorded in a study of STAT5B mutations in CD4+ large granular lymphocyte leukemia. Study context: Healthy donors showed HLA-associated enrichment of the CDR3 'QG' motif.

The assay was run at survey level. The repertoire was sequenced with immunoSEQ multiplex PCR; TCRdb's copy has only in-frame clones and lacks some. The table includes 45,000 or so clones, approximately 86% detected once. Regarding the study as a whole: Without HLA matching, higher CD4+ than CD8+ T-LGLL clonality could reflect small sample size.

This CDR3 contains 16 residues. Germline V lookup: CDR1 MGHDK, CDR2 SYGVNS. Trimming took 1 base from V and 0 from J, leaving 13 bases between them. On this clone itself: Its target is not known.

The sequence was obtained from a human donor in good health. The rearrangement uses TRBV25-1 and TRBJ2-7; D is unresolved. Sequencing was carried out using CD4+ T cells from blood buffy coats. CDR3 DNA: TGTGCCAGCAGTGAATCCGGCGGTACCAGCTCCTACGAGCAGTACTTC. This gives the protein CASSESGGTSSYEQYF.